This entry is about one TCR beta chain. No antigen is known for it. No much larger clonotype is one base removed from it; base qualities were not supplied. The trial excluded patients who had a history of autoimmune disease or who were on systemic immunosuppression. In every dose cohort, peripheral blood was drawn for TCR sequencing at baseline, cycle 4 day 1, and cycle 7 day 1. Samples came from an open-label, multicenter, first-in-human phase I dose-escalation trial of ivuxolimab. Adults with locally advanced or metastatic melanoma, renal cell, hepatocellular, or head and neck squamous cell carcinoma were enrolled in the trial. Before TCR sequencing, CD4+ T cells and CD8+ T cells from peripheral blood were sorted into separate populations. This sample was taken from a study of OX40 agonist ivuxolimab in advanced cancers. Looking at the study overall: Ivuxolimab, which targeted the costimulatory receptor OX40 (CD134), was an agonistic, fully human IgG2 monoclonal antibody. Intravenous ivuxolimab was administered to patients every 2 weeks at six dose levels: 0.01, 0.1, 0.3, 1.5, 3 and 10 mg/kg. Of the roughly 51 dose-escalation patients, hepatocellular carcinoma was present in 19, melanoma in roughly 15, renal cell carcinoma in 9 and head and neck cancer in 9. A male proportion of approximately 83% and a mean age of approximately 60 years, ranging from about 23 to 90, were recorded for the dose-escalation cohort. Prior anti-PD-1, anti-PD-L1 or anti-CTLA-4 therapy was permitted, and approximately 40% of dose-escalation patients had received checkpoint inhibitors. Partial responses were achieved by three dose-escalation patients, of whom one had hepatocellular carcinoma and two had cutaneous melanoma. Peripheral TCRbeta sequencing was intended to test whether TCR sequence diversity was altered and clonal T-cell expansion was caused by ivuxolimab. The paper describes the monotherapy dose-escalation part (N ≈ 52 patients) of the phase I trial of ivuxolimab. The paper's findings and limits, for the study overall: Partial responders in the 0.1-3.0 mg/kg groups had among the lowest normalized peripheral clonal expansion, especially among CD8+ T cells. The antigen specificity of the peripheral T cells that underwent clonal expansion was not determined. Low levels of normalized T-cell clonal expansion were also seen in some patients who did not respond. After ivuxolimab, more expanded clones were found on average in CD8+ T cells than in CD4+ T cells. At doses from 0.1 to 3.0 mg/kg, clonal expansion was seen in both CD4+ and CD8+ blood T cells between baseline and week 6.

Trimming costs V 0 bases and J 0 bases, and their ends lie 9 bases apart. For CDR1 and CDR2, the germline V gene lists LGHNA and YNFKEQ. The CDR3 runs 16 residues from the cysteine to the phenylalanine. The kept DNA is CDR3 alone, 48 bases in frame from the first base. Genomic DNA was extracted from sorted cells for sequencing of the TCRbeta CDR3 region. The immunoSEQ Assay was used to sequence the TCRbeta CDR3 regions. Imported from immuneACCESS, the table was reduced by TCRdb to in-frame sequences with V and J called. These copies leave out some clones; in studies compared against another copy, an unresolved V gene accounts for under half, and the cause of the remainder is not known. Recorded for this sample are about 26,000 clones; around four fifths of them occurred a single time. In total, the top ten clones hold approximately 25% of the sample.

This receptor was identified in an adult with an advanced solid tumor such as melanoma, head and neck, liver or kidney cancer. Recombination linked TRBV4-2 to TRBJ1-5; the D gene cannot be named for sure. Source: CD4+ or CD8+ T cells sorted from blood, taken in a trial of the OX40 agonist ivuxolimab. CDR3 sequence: CASSQEWGGSNQPQHF. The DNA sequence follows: TGTGCCAGCAGCCAAGAGTGGGGAGGTAGCAATCAGCCCCAGCATTTT.